Below, 11 T cell receptor beta chains from the same sample are listed, as sequenced in a study of response to subunit inactivated influenza vaccine. MiXCR, run by TCRdb on the RT-PCR reads, gives a single entry per CDR3 protein. Of 550,000 to 650,000 distinct CDR3 sequences in the sample, 10% to 15% are singletons; the top ten hold 10% to 13%. Specimen: PBMCs from blood, collected on the day of vaccination. The receptors stem from a man aged 50-60 years who received an inactivated influenza vaccine.

J is TRBJ1-6 and V is TRBV19; D remains ambiguous. The V and J ends lost 7 bases and 7 bases respectively, with 11 bases between them. The CDR3 totals 13 residues. Germline values: CDR1 LNHDA, CDR2 SQIVND (reference sequence). CDR3 sequence: CASKSGMNSPLHF. CDR3 nucleotide sequence: TGTGCCAGTAAATCCGGGATGAATTCACCCCTCCACTTT.

The genes are TRBV5-1 and TRBJ2-2; no definite D call. CDR1 and CDR2 from the germline V gene are SGHRS and YFSETQ. The CDR3 length is 16 residues. With 4 bases removed from V and 3 bases from J, the gap between germline ends came to 16 bases. The CDR3 sequence is CASSPGSGRDTGELFF. The CDR3 coding sequence is TGCGCCAGCAGCCCTGGAAGTGGACGGGACACCGGGGAGCTGTTTTTT.

CDR3 sequence (DNA): TGCGCCAGCAGCCAAGAGCGACACCGAAGCTCCTACAATGAGCAGTTCTTC. It is translated as CASSQERHRSSYNEQFF. V gene TRBV4-1 combines with J gene TRBJ2-1; D gene ambiguous. The CDR3 runs 17 residues. Trimming cost V 0 bases and J 0 bases, with 12 bases left between them. Germline V lookup: CDR1 MGHRA, CDR2 YSYEKL.

This clonotype occurred a few times. V and J are TRBV7-2 and TRBJ2-7; D might be TRBD1 (6 bases). V was clipped by 5 bases and J by 1 base, with 12 bases between them. CDR1 is SGHTA and CDR2 is FQGNSA in the germline V gene. The CDR3 is 14 residues long. DNA of the CDR3: TGTGCCAGCAGCCGACAGGTTACGTCCTACGAGCAGTACTTC. Translating gives CASSRQVTSYEQYF.

This clonotype turned up a few times. The rearrangement joins TRBV12-3 or TRBV12-4 to TRBJ1-2; TRBD1 aligns across 7 bases. The CDR3 has 13 residues. Germline trimming cut 6 bases from V and 7 bases from J; bases unmatched to any gene: 8. Here the CDR3 reads CASSVLQGRGYTF. CDR3 coding DNA: TGTGCCAGCAGCGTCCTACAGGGGCGTGGCTACACCTTC.

This clonotype was observed a few times. Relative to the germline gene, one junction end is altered; a read error may explain this. The chain joins TRBV7-7 to TRBJ2-3; either TRBD1 or TRBD2 may fit D (5 bases each). This CDR3 contains 16 residues. Germline V gives CDR1 SSHAT, CDR2 FNYEAQ (reference sequence). CDR3 DNA: TGTGCTAGCAGCTTAGGAACTCGAGGGGCATCAGATACGCAGTATTTT. Its translation is CASSLGTRGASDTQYF.

This clonotype was seen more than once but under ten times. The rearrangement joins TRBV6-2 or TRBV6-3 to TRBJ2-1; 9 nucleotides line up with TRBD2. Germline V gene lookup returns CDR1 MNHEY and CDR2 SVGEGT. Unmatched junction bases numbered 4, after V lost 1 base and J lost 6 bases. The CDR3 spans 15 residues. CDR3 coding DNA: TGTGCCAGCAGTTACTGGCGGGAGGGGACCAATGAGCAGTTCTTC. It encodes CASSYWREGTNEQFF.

This clonotype was picked up many times. J is TRBJ2-7 and V is TRBV7-9; unclear D gene. The CDR3 is 13 residues long. V shed 5 bases and J shed 5 bases, with 13 bases lying between them. CDR1 SEHNR and CDR2 FQNEAQ come from the germline V gene (reference sequence). The CDR3 sequence: CASSLPSKNEQYF. CDR3 in DNA: TGTGCCAGCAGCCTCCCCTCGAAAAACGAGCAGTACTTC.

Remarks on this clonotype: This may be a read error: a much more frequent sequence differs by one nucleotide. The gene calls are TRBV12-3 or TRBV12-4 and TRBJ2-7, with a tentative D call TRBD1 (6 bases). V was pared by 6 bases and J by 1 base, with 10 bases between. CDR3 length: 13 amino acids. CDR3 protein: CASRQQGSYEQYF. The CDR3 region has the DNA TGTGCCAGCAGACAACAGGGATCCTACGAGCAGTACTTC.

This rearrangement joins TRBV4-2 to TRBJ2-5, with 9 bases that match TRBD2. Germline V gene sequence: CDR1 LGHNA, CDR2 YNFKEQ. Trimming took 3 bases from V and 0 from J; bases not matched to a gene: 8. The CDR3 consists of 17 residues. The CDR3 here is CASSQGLAGTYQETQYF. The CDR3 DNA reads TGTGCCAGCAGCCAGGGGCTAGCGGGAACGTACCAAGAGACCCAGTACTTC.

The chain carries TRBV20-1 and TRBJ2-5, with 7 bases identical to TRBD1. Trimming took 5 bases from V and 5 from J; bases not matched to a gene: 5. Germline values: CDR1 DFQATT, CDR2 SNEGSKA (reference sequence). This CDR3 comprises 12 residues. The CDR3 loop reads CSAPTGAETQYF. In DNA, the CDR3 is TGCAGTGCTCCCACAGGGGCGGAGACCCAGTACTTC.